The source of this T cell receptor (beta chain) is a study of Graves' ophthalmopathy and Graves' hyperthyroidism. Sampling about 10 ml of fresh peripheral blood provided the PBMCs. This clonotype was observed at least ten times. RNA transcripts were the source from which TCR beta CDR3 regions were amplified. An initial RT-PCR round employing HTBI primers preceded a second-round multiplex PCR. TCRdb reprocessed the multiplex PCR reads via MiXCR and lists one record per CDR3 protein. Here the sample spans approximately 500,000 distinct CDR3 sequences, 14% being singletons. The V segment lost 6 bases and the J segment 3 bases; nucleotides outside the gene matches: 8. Germline V CDR1 and CDR2: MNHEY, SVGEGT. The CDR3 covers 14 residues.

The sample taken for sequencing was blood. This sequence was found in a woman aged 30 to 39 with Graves' ophthalmopathy. The chain links TRBV6-2 or TRBV6-3 to TRBJ2-7; the match to TRBD1 covers 7 bases. CDR3 protein: CASRGGQAYYEQYF. CDR3 sequence (DNA): TGTGCCAGCAGGGGTGGACAGGCTTACTACGAGCAGTACTTC.